This passage covers 12 T cell receptor beta chains from one sample sequenced in a study of blood T cell repertoires in COVID-19. Repertoires were generated with immunoSEQ multiplex PCR, while TCRdb's copy carries only in-frame clones and drops some. Found here are roughly 250,000 clones, 82% of them singletons; the top ten hold roughly 4.6%. The source material was peripheral blood. These TCRs come from a woman over 75 with active or convalescent COVID-19.

The chain employs TRBV5-1 and TRBJ2-3, with TRBD1 identical over 8 bases. V shed 3 bases, J shed 2 bases, and the junction held 5 bases outside the gene matches. This CDR3 is 15 amino acids long. Germline lookup yields CDR1 SGHRS and CDR2 YFSETQ. In nucleotides, the CDR3 is TGCGCCAGCAGCTCAACGACAGGGGCCACAGATACGCAGTATTTT. Translation: CASSSTTGATDTQYF.

The count of this clone is one. This chain connects TRBV19 to TRBJ1-6; the D gene is possibly TRBD1 (5 bases). The V gene's germline CDR1 is LNHDA and CDR2 SQIVND (reference sequence). Trimming cost V 1 base and J 12 bases, with 10 bases left between them. The CDR3 has 13 amino acids. The CDR3 spells CASSIGGRGPLHF. CDR3 coding DNA: TGTGCCAGTAGTATAGGGGGCCGAGGACCCCTCCACTTT.

This chain links TRBV5-1 with TRBJ1-5; 7 bases align to TRBD1. J was trimmed by 7 bases and V by 3 bases; bases with no gene match: 13. Germline V gene lookup returns CDR1 SGHRS and CDR2 YFSETQ. The CDR3 consists of 16 residues. The CDR3 DNA is TGCGCCAGCAGCTCGGGGGACAGCCTCTCAAACCAGCCCCAGCATTTT. Translated, it gives CASSSGDSLSNQPQHF.

The chain links TRBV5-1 to TRBJ2-2; tentative D call: TRBD1 (5 bases). Germline assignment: CDR1 SGHRS and CDR2 YFSETQ. The length of the CDR3 is 16 residues. Trimming pared 1 base from V and 1 base from J, leaving 11 bases between. As DNA, the CDR3 is TGCGCCAGCAGCTTGCCAGGGCAGGGGAACACCGGGGAGCTGTTTTTT. Translation gives CASSLPGQGNTGELFF.

The chain combines TRBV7-9 with TRBJ2-3, with 7 positions matching TRBD1. V trimming: 5 bases; J trimming: 3 bases; junction bases outside the gene matches: 5. This CDR3 is built from 14 residues. Germline CDR1 is SEHNR and CDR2 is FQNEAQ (reference sequence). The CDR3 bases are TGTGCCAGCAGCCTCCCAGGGGGAACAGATACGCAGTATTTT. Its protein is CASSLPGGTDTQYF.

The rearrangement links TRBV27 to TRBJ1-1; D is undetermined. From germline, CDR1 is MNHEY and CDR2 SMNVEV (reference sequence). This CDR3 is built from 13 residues. V was trimmed by 6 bases and J by 1 base, leaving 9 bases between them. CDR3 residues: CASRVRENTEAFF. The CDR3 DNA reads as TGTGCCAGCAGAGTTCGGGAGAACACTGAAGCTTTCTTT.

The chain carries TRBV5-1 and TRBJ1-4; 8 bases align to TRBD1. The trim removed 2 bases at V and 6 bases at J, leaving 3 bases unmatched. This CDR3 is 14 amino acids long. From germline, CDR1 is SGHRS and CDR2 YFSETQ. In DNA form, the CDR3 reads TGCGCCAGCAGCTTCATGACAGGGGATGAAAAACTGTTTTTT. This codes for CASSFMTGDEKLFF.

A word on this clone: Within the sample, other DNA sequences also encode this same CDR3. As DNA, the CDR3 is TGTGCCAGCAAGGACAGGGGGCTCAACACTGAAGCTTTCTTT. Encoded protein: CASKDRGLNTEAFF. The genes are TRBV6-5 and TRBJ1-1, with 11 bases matching TRBD1. In germline, CDR1 is MNHEY, CDR2 SVGAGI. This CDR3 region has 14 residues. With 7 bases clipped from V and 2 bases from J, the junction kept 3 bases outside the gene matches.

J is TRBJ2-7 and V is TRBV28, with D perhaps TRBD2 (6 bases). The germline V gene encodes CDR1 MDHEN and CDR2 SYDVKM. The length of the CDR3 is 14 residues. Trimming left V 5 bases short and J 3 bases short, with 14 bases between. CDR3 nucleotides: TGTGCCAGCAGTAGGAAGGGAGGCTACTACGAGCAGTACTTC. Translation: CASSRKGGYYEQYF.

V usage is TRBV5-1 and J usage is TRBJ2-7, with TRBD1 identical over 9 bases. The CDR3 is 15 residues long. V shed 4 bases, J shed 3 bases, and the junction held 8 bases outside the gene matches. Germline loops: CDR1 SGHRS, CDR2 YFSETQ. The CDR3 nucleotides read TGCGCCAGCAGCAGAGGGACAGGGTCTTTCTACGAGCAGTACTTC. Translated, it gives CASSRGTGSFYEQYF.

About this clone: The identical CDR3 is also encoded by other nucleotide sequences in the sample. The rearrangement joins TRBV10-3 to TRBJ2-2, with TRBD2 matching over 12 bases. Germline V gene lookup returns CDR1 ENHRY and CDR2 SYGVKD. Germline trimming cut 2 bases from V and 5 bases from J; bases unmatched to any gene: 0. The CDR3 is 15 residues long. The CDR3 loop reads CAISEGLAGTGELFF. The DNA of the CDR3 is TGTGCCATCAGTGAGGGACTAGCGGGAACCGGGGAGCTGTTTTTT.

The chain joins TRBV19 to TRBJ2-7; 7 bases match TRBD1. The V gene end was trimmed by 9 bases and the J gene end by 1 base; junction bases not matched to a gene: 12. Germline V gives CDR1 LNHDA, CDR2 SQIVND (reference sequence). The CDR3 totals 15 residues. CDR3 nucleotide sequence: TGTGCCAGCAAGTCGAACAGGGGAGAATCCTACGAGCAGTACTTC. As protein: CASKSNRGESYEQYF. The full variable domain, completed using reference TRBV19 and TRBJ2-7, is DGGITQSPKYLFRKEGQNVTLSCEQNLNHDAMYWYRQDPGQGLRLIYYSQIVNDFQKGDIAEGYSVSREKKESFPLTVTSAQKNPTAFYLCASKSNRGESYEQYFGPGTRLTVT.